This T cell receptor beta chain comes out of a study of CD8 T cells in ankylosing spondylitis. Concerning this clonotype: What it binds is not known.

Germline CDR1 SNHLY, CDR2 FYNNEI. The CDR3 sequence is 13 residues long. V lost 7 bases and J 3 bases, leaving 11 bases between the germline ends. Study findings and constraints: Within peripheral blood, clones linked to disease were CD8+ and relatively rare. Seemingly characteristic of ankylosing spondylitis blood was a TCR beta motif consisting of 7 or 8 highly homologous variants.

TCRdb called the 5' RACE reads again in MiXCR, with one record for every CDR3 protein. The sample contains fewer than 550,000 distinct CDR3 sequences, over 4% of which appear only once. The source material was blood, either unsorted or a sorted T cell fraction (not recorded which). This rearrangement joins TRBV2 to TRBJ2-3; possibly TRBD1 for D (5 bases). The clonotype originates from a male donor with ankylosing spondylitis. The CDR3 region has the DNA TGTGCCAGCAACAGGTATACGACAGATACGCAGTATTTT. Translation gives CASNRYTTDTQYF.